These T cell receptor beta chains were read from a single sample in a study of cytomegalovirus exposure and HLA in healthy donors. Generated by immunoSEQ multiplex PCR, the TCRdb table keeps only in-frame clones and is missing some. This repertoire includes about 88,000 clones. The sample was PBMCs. The receptors stem from a girl aged 5-17 years in good health and CMV-seropositive. CDR3s include the opening cysteine and the closing phenylalanine or tryptophan. D genes are given only for firm matches.

D	length	V	J	CDR3	DNA
TRBD1	16	TRBV5-1	TRBJ1-6	CASSLDRGPRNSPLHF	TGCGCCAGCAGCCTAGACAGGGGGCCTCGAAATTCACCCCTCCACTTT
.	14	TRBV10-3	TRBJ1-2	CAISDAGTSYGYTF	TGTGCCATCAGTGACGCCGGGACTTCTTATGGCTACACCTTC
.	14	TRBV7-8	TRBJ1-4	CASRATEANEKLFF	TGTGCCAGCAGAGCGACAGAGGCTAATGAAAAACTGTTTTTT
TRBD1	16	TRBV5-1	TRBJ1-1	CASRSRQGGMNTEAFF	TGCGCCAGCAGGTCTAGACAGGGCGGTATGAACACTGAAGCTTTCTTT
.	13	TRBV19	TRBJ1-6	CASSEERNSPLHF	TGTGCCAGTAGCGAGGAGCGGAATTCACCCCTCCACTTT
.	14	TRBV9	TRBJ2-2	CASSVQMDTGELFF	TGTGCCAGCAGCGTTCAGATGGACACCGGGGAGCTGTTTTTT
.	16	TRBV5-1	TRBJ2-5	CASSLEGAVIGETQYF	TGCGCCAGCAGCTTGGAAGGGGCGGTAATTGGGGAGACCCAGTACTTC
.	13	TRBV5-1	TRBJ1-1	CASSLAGSTEAFF	TGCGCCAGCAGCTTGGCAGGGTCCACTGAAGCTTTCTTT
.	11	TRBV20-1	TRBJ1-6	CSGPGGWPLHF	TGCAGTGGGCCGGGGGGGTGGCCCCTCCACTTT
TRBD2	14	TRBV6-5	TRBJ2-1	CASQLAGGDNEQFF	TGTGCCAGCCAACTAGCGGGGGGTGACAATGAGCAGTTCTTC
TRBD1	13	TRBV6-6	TRBJ2-7	CASSTGTGGEQYF	TGTGCCAGCAGTACCGGGACAGGGGGCGAGCAGTACTTC
.	16	TRBV7-9	TRBJ2-2	CASSPRTPGYTGELFF	TGTGCCAGCAGCCCTCGGACGCCAGGGTACACCGGGGAGCTGTTTTTT
.	14	TRBV11-1	TRBJ2-7	CASSFTGSGYEQYF	TGTGCCAGCAGCTTCACAGGGTCGGGTTACGAGCAGTACTTC
.	15	TRBV5-8	TRBJ1-1	CASSHPRGKSTEAFF	TGTGCCAGCAGCCACCCAAGGGGGAAGTCCACTGAAGCTTTCTTT
.	13	TRBV29-1	TRBJ1-1	CSAGGRANTEAFF	TGCAGCGCTGGAGGACGGGCGAACACTGAAGCTTTCTTT
.	15	TRBV18	TRBJ2-7	CASSPLQDSSYEQYF	TGTGCCAGCTCACCGCTCCAGGACAGCTCCTACGAGCAGTACTTC
TRBD1	14	TRBV5-4	TRBJ2-7	CASSLRDRGYEQYF	TGTGCCAGCAGCTTGCGGGACAGGGGCTACGAGCAGTACTTC
TRBD1	15	TRBV25-1	TRBJ1-4	CASSETGTGDEKLFF	TGTGCCAGCAGTGAAACCGGGACAGGGGACGAAAAACTGTTTTTT
.	14	TRBV13	TRBJ1-2	CASSKRDNLYGYTF	TGTGCCAGCAGCAAAAGGGACAACCTCTATGGCTACACCTTC
.	14	TRBV30	TRBJ1-1	CAWSAGEGATEAFF	TGTGCCTGGAGTGCAGGGGAGGGTGCCACTGAAGCTTTCTTT
.	16	TRBV12-5	TRBJ2-1	CASGPPLAPKGDEQFF	TGTGCTAGTGGTCCCCCTCTAGCACCCAAGGGGGATGAGCAGTTCTTC
.	17	TRBV19	TRBJ1-5	CASSKFAGGSGNQPQHF	TGTGCCAGTAGTAAATTCGCGGGGGGCTCGGGCAATCAGCCCCAGCATTTT
TRBD1	18	TRBV14	TRBJ2-6	CASSHKDRSLSGANVLTF	TGTGCCAGCAGCCACAAGGACAGGTCCCTCTCTGGGGCCAACGTCCTGACTTTC
.	12	TRBV7-3	TRBJ1-1	CASSSYTGPAFF	TGTGCCAGCAGCTCATATACAGGGCCCGCTTTCTTT
.	14	TRBV6-6	TRBJ1-6	CASNTGTYNSPLHF	TGTGCCAGCAATACAGGGACGTATAATTCACCCCTCCACTTT
.	15	TRBV28	TRBJ1-3	CASSLGQGSGNTIYF	TGTGCCAGCAGTTTGGGGCAGGGCTCTGGAAACACCATATATTTT
.	16	TRBV6-5	TRBJ1-5	CASSFPLGRNNQPQHF	TGTGCCAGCAGTTTCCCCTTGGGGCGGAACAATCAGCCCCAGCATTTT
TRBD1	14	TRBV2	TRBJ1-4	CASTFRDRGEKLFF	TGTGCCAGCACCTTTAGGGACAGGGGTGAAAAACTGTTTTTT
TRBD1	15	TRBV7-9	TRBJ2-7	CASSWGQAFAYEQYF	TGTGCCAGCAGCTGGGGACAGGCATTCGCCTACGAGCAGTACTTC
TRBD1	17	TRBV29-1	TRBJ2-1	CSVELYAGQGKADEQFF	TGCAGCGTTGAATTATATGCCGGACAGGGAAAGGCGGATGAGCAGTTCTTC
TRBD1	13	TRBV6-5	TRBJ1-2	CASSQGTVYGYTF	TGTGCCAGCAGCCAAGGGACAGTCTATGGCTACACCTTC
.	13	TRBV5-1	TRBJ1-2	CASSAGLLDGYTF	TGCGCCAGCAGCGCGGGTTTACTGGATGGCTACACCTTC
TRBD1	15	TRBV25-1	TRBJ1-6	CASSESDREYSPLHF	TGTGCCAGCAGTGAATCCGACAGGGAGTATTCACCCCTCCACTTT
TRBD1	15	TRBV7-9	TRBJ2-5	CASSLVQGRGETQYF	TGTGCCAGCAGCTTAGTACAGGGCAGGGGGGAGACCCAGTACTTC
.	16	TRBV7-9	TRBJ1-4	CASSLAVDSLNEKLFF	TGTGCCAGCAGCTTAGCGGTAGACAGCCTTAATGAAAAACTGTTTTTT
.	13	TRBV9	TRBJ1-1	CASSPGGYTEAFF	TGTGCCAGCAGCCCTGGGGGGTACACTGAAGCTTTCTTT
.	13	TRBV4-1	TRBJ1-4	CASSQVGNEKLFF	TGCGCCAGCAGCCAAGTTGGCAATGAAAAACTGTTTTTT
.	11	TRBV10-1	TRBJ2-1	CASNPDNEQFF	TGCGCCAGCAACCCGGACAATGAGCAGTTCTTC
TRBD1	13	TRBV6-1	TRBJ2-2	CAYGQENTGELFF	TGTGCGTATGGACAGGAGAACACCGGGGAGCTGTTTTTT
TRBD1	15	TRBV4-3	TRBJ2-4	CASSQDQGVVNIQYF	TGCGCCAGCAGCCAAGACCAGGGGGTGGTAAACATTCAGTACTTC
.	14	TRBV7-6	TRBJ1-2	CASSSEVGFYGYTF	TGTGCCAGCAGCTCAGAGGTTGGCTTCTATGGCTACACCTTC
TRBD1	16	TRBV14	TRBJ2-7	CASSLMGGQGIYEQYF	TGTGCCAGCAGCCTGATGGGCGGACAGGGGATTTACGAGCAGTACTTC
TRBD1	16	TRBV19	TRBJ1-2	CASTNSGTGESYGYTF	TGTGCCAGTACGAACTCCGGGACAGGGGAGAGCTATGGCTACACCTTC
.	14	TRBV7-9	TRBJ1-4	CASSLGSPDEKLFF	TGTGCCAGCAGCTTAGGATCACCGGATGAAAAACTGTTTTTT
.	13	TRBV6-6	TRBJ1-1	CASSYSMGPEAFF	TGTGCCAGCAGTTACTCGATGGGCCCTGAAGCTTTCTTT
TRBD2	17	TRBV25-1	TRBJ2-1	CASTGHETGGRQNEQFF	TGTGCCAGCACGGGTCACGAGACGGGGGGGCGTCAAAATGAGCAGTTCTTC
.	15	TRBV28	TRBJ1-4	CASSGRTVENEKLFF	TGTGCCAGCAGCGGCAGGACAGTTGAAAATGAAAAACTGTTTTTT
.	14	TRBV27	TRBJ1-2	CASSLSGNRYGYTF	TGTGCCAGCAGTTTATCCGGGAATCGCTATGGCTACACCTTC